This is a list of T cell receptor beta chains from one sample in a study of blood T cell repertoires in COVID-19. The method was immunoSEQ multiplex PCR; TCRdb's version includes in-frame clones alone and lacks a portion of them. The sample records a few hundred thousand clones, about 80% being singletons. The material sequenced was PBMCs or T cells enriched from blood (not recorded which). The receptors were gathered from a man aged 45-65 years who had recovered from COVID-19. CDR3s include the opening cysteine and the closing phenylalanine or tryptophan. The D gene is left open where the match is weak. Rows give clone size only sometimes, using once, few, many, or a class for an expanded clone.

abundance	j_gene	d_gene	v_gene	CDR3nt	CDR3aa
NA	TRBJ1-2	NA	TRBV19	TGTGCCAGTCGACCCCACAGGGCGGACTATGGCTACACCTTC	CASRPHRADYGYTF
NA	TRBJ2-7	NA	TRBV29-1	TGCAGCGCTGGACAAGCCATGATCGAGCAGTACTTC	CSAGQAMIEQYF
NA	TRBJ2-7	NA	TRBV6-5	TGTGCCAGCAGAACACAGGGTTACGAGCAGTACTTC	CASRTQGYEQYF
NA	TRBJ1-3	NA	TRBV10-3	TGTGCCATCAGTGTCGGAGTCTCTGGAAACACCATATATTTT	CAISVGVSGNTIYF
NA	TRBJ2-1	NA	TRBV7-2	TGTGCCAGCAGCTTTGGTGGGAGTCTCGCGAATGAGCAGTTCTTC	CASSFGGSLANEQFF
NA	TRBJ2-6	NA	TRBV21-1	TGTGCCAGCAGCAAAGGAGCTAACCTCGCCTACTCTGGGGCCAACGTCCTGACTTTC	CASSKGANLAYSGANVLTF
NA	TRBJ1-4	TRBD1	TRBV2	TGTGCCTTTGGGACAGGGGCTGTGCCTAATGAAAAACTGTTTTTT	CAFGTGAVPNEKLFF
NA	TRBJ2-5	TRBD2	TRBV28	TGTGCCAGCAGTACCTATAGCGGGAGAGAGACCCAGTACTTC	CASSTYSGRETQYF
NA	TRBJ2-7	NA	TRBV12-5	TGTGCTAGTGGTTTGGTACTTCCTAACGAGCAGTACTTC	CASGLVLPNEQYF
NA	TRBJ1-3	NA	TRBV15	TGTGCCACCAGCAGAGAGAGGATCTCTGGAAACACCATATATTTT	CATSRERISGNTIYF
NA	TRBJ2-3	NA	TRBV4-2	TGTGCCAGCAGCCAAGATGCCCCGGGGACAGATACGCAGTATTTT	CASSQDAPGTDTQYF
NA	TRBJ1-1	NA	TRBV6-4	TGTGCCAGCCACTCAAACACTGAAGCTTTCTTT	CASHSNTEAFF
NA	TRBJ1-6	TRBD1	TRBV27	TGTGCCAGCACTTTTACAGGGGCACCCCTCCACTTT	CASTFTGAPLHF
NA	TRBJ2-1	NA	TRBV6-6	TGTGCCAGCAGTTCCTCGTCGGTAAATGAGCAGTTCTTC	CASSSSSVNEQFF
NA	TRBJ1-6	TRBD1	TRBV7-9	TGTGCCAGCAGCGGGGGACAGGCCAATTCACCCCTCCACTTT	CASSGGQANSPLHF
NA	TRBJ1-2	NA	TRBV19	TGTGCCAGTAGCCGGACTCCTTATGGCTACACCTTC	CASSRTPYGYTF
NA	TRBJ1-4	NA	TRBV21-1	TGTGCCACCTCGGACAGGGGGCCCGCTAATGAAAAACTGTTTTTT	CATSDRGPANEKLFF
NA	TRBJ1-2	NA	TRBV9	TGTGCCAGCAGCGTAGCGTCAGGGCCACTCTATGGCTACACCTTC	CASSVASGPLYGYTF
NA	TRBJ2-3	TRBD2	TRBV29-1	TGCAGCGTTCATTCCCGACTAGCGGGAGGCCCTACGCAGTATTTT	CSVHSRLAGGPTQYF
few	TRBJ2-7	TRBD2	TRBV28	TGTGCCAGCAGTTTAAGGAGCGGGAGGGCCGGCGAGCAGTACTTC	CASSLRSGRAGEQYF
NA	TRBJ2-3	TRBD1	TRBV11-3	TGTGCCAGCAGCTCGTGGGGAGGTAGGACAGGGAAAGGAGCAGATACGCAGTATTTT	CASSSWGGRTGKGADTQYF
NA	TRBJ2-7	NA	TRBV4-1	TGCGCCAGCAGCCAGTCTGAGGGCTCCTACGAGCAGTACTTC	CASSQSEGSYEQYF
NA	TRBJ1-4	NA	TRBV3-1/TRBV3-2	TGTGCCAGCAGCCAATCAGGAGGGCGTAATGAAAAACTGTTTTTT	CASSQSGGRNEKLFF
NA	TRBJ2-1	TRBD2	TRBV20-1	TGCAGTGCTAGTGCCGGGACTAGCGGGAGGGGGGGCTACAATGAGCAGTTCTTC	CSASAGTSGRGGYNEQFF
NA	TRBJ2-7	NA	TRBV28	TGTGCCAGCGCCCCGGGACTGAACTATTACGAGCAGTACTTC	CASAPGLNYYEQYF
NA	TRBJ1-2	NA	TRBV7-9	TGTGCCAGCAGCTTAGGGGGAGGGGAGAACTATGGCTACACCTTC	CASSLGGGENYGYTF
NA	TRBJ2-3	NA	TRBV21-1	TGTGCCAGCACCCTGAGCGAGGGCACGGGGGATACGCAGTATTTT	CASTLSEGTGDTQYF
NA	TRBJ2-5	NA	TRBV7-8	TGTGCCAGCAGCCCTCGAGTAGAGACCCAGTACTTC	CASSPRVETQYF
NA	TRBJ2-7	TRBD2	TRBV4-3	TGCGCCAGCAGCCAAGATAGGGACTATCTCTCCTACGAGCAGTACTTC	CASSQDRDYLSYEQYF
NA	TRBJ2-1	TRBD1	TRBV11-3	TGTGCCAGCAGCCCTGAGGGGGCCCATACGCTCTACAATGAGCAGTTCTTC	CASSPEGAHTLYNEQFF
NA	TRBJ2-5	TRBD2	TRBV5-1	TGCGCCAGCAGCCCCGGCATAGCGGGGGGCAGAGGGGGAGAGACCCAGTACTTC	CASSPGIAGGRGGETQYF
NA	TRBJ1-4	TRBD1	TRBV28	TGTGCCAGCAGCCGGACAGGGTGGGAAAAACTGTTTTTT	CASSRTGWEKLFF
NA	TRBJ1-1	NA	TRBV4-2	TGTGCCAGCAGCCTCGACAGGTCCTTTTTGGGAGCTGAAGCTTTCTTT	CASSLDRSFLGAEAFF
NA	TRBJ1-1	TRBD1	TRBV19	TGTGCCAGTCGGCCTTTTGGACAGGGGAACACTGAAGCTTTCTTT	CASRPFGQGNTEAFF
NA	TRBJ1-5	TRBD1	TRBV7-3	TGTGCCAGCAGCCTACGACAGGGAGAGGGATATAGCAATCAGCCCCAGCATTTT	CASSLRQGEGYSNQPQHF
NA	TRBJ2-1	NA	TRBV10-3	TGTGCCATCAGTGAGGAAGCCGACAATGAGCAGTTCTTC	CAISEEADNEQFF
few	TRBJ1-5	NA	TRBV11-2	TGTGCCAGCAGCTTAGAGAGGGATCAGCCCCAGCATTTT	CASSLERDQPQHF
NA	TRBJ2-1	TRBD2	TRBV19	TGTGCCAGTAGTATCATACTAGCGGGAGTTTTGTACAATGAGCAGTTCTTC	CASSIILAGVLYNEQFF
NA	TRBJ2-7	NA	TRBV7-2	TGTGCCAGCAGACCTGAAGGTACGAGCGGGCCGCAACTTTACGAGCAGTACTTC	CASRPEGTSGPQLYEQYF
NA	TRBJ2-2	NA	TRBV28	TGTGCCAGCTCGAGTTTCGGGGTGGTAGGGACCGGGGAGCTGTTTTTT	CASSSFGVVGTGELFF
NA	TRBJ1-3	NA	TRBV6-5	TGTGCCAGCATTCCAGACAGCTCTGGAAACACCATATATTTT	CASIPDSSGNTIYF
NA	TRBJ1-3	NA	TRBV28	TGTGCCAGCGGCCCGCCAGGGAAGAGCTCTGGAAACACCATATATTTT	CASGPPGKSSGNTIYF
few	TRBJ1-5	NA	TRBV6-6	TGTGCCAGCAGTTACGCGGGTCTTAGCAATCAGCCCCAGCATTTT	CASSYAGLSNQPQHF